This T cell receptor beta chain appears in the sequencing data of a study of metastatic and nonmetastatic thyroid tumors. Study-level information: Patients with malignant and benign thyroid disease provided blood and tumor or nodule tissue, whose repertoires were compared. General study points: Significantly higher TCR beta diversity was reportedly seen in malignant thyroid tumors than benign nodules, in blood and tumor.

Within the sample, this clone is medium-sized. The antigen is unknown. Original processing notes: Clinicopathological groups of papillary thyroid cancer showed CDR3 differences that were used to build a distant-metastasis classifier. TCRdb re-clonotyped the PCR reads through MiXCR. TCRdb, not the original authors, processed these V and J calls. The table includes fewer than 30,000 clones, 20% to 25% detected once. CDR3 length equals 16 residues. Germline V CDR1 and CDR2: SGHAT, FQNNGV. V was clipped by 0 bases and J by 0 bases, with 9 bases between them. No patient received treatment before thyroid surgery.

Sequencing was performed on blood. The source is a male donor with papillary thyroid cancer or a benign thyroid nodule (not recorded which). Some clones in this sample may be carry-over from other donors' samples. V is TRBV11-2 and J is TRBJ2-1; D gene unclear. The CDR3 loop is CASSLEFADSYNEQFF. The CDR3, as DNA: TGTGCCAGCAGCTTAGAGTTCGCGGACTCCTACAATGAGCAGTTCTTC. The variable domain in full, with the rest retrieved from reference TRBV11-2 and TRBJ2-1, is EAGVAQSPRYKIIEKRQSVAFWCNPISGHATLYWYQQILGQGPKLLIQFQNNGVVDDSQLPKDRFSAERLKGVDSTLKIQPAKLEDSAVYLCASSLEFADSYNEQFFGPGTRLTVL.